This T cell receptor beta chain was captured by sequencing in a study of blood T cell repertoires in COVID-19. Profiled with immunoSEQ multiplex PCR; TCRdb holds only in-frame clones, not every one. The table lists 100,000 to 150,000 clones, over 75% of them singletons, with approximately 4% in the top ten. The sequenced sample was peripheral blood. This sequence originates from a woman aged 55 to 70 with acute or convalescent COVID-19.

This CDR3 reads CASSHAGLAGGEAGELFF. CDR3 DNA: TGTGCCAGCAGCCACGCGGGACTAGCGGGAGGTGAGGCCGGGGAGCTGTTTTTT. This chain uses TRBV3-1 (or the pseudogene TRBV3-2) with TRBJ2-2; 15 positions match TRBD2. The junction had 8 bases not matched to a gene; V was cut back by 3 bases and J by 6 bases. CDR1 LGHDT and CDR2 YNNKEL come from the germline V gene (reference sequence). The CDR3 contains 18 residues.